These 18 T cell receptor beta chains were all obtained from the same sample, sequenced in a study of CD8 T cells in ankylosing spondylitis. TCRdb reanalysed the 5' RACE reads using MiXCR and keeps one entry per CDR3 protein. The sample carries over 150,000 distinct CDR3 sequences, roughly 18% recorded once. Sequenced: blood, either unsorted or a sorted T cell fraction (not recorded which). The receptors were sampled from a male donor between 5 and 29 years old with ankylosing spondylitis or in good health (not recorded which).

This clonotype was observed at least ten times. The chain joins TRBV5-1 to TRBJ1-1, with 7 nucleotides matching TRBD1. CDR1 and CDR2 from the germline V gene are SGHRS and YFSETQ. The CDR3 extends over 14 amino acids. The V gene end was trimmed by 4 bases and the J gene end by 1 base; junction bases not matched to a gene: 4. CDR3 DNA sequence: TGCGCCAGCAGCGGAAACAGGGGGAACACTGAAGCTTTCTTT. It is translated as CASSGNRGNTEAFF.

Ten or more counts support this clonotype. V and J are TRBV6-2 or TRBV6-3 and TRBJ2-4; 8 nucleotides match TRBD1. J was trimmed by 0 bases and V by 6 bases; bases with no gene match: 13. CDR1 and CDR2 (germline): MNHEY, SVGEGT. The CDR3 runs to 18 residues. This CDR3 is CASRLRGTGHLAKNIQYF. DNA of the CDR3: TGTGCCAGCAGACTCCGAGGGACAGGCCATCTAGCCAAAAACATTCAGTACTTC.

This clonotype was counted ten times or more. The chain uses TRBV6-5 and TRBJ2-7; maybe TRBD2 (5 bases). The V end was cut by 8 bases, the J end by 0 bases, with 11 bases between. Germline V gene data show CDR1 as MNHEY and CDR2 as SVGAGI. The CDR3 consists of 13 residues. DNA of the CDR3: TGTGCCAGCCGGAGAGGGAGCTCCTACGAGCAGTACGTC. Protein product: CASRRGSSYEQYV.

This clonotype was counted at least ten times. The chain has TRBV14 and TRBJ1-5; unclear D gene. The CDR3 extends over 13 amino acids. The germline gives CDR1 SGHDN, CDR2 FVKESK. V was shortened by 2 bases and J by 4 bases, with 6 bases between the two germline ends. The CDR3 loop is CASSQYENQPQHF. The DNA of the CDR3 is TGTGCCAGCAGCCAATACGAAAATCAGCCCCAGCATTTT.

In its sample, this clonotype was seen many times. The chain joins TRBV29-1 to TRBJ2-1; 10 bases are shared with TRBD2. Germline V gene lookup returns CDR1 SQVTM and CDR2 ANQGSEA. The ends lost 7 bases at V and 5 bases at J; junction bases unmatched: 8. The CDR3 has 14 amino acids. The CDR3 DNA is TGCAGCGGCCTTCTAGCGGGAGTTGACAATGAGCAGTTCTTC. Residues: CSGLLAGVDNEQFF.

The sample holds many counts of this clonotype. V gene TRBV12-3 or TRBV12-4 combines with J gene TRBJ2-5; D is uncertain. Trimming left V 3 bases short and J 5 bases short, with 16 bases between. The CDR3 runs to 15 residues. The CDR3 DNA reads TGTGCCAGCAGTTTGGGTCAGGCCCTAAAGGAGACCCAGTACTTC. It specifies CASSLGQALKETQYF.

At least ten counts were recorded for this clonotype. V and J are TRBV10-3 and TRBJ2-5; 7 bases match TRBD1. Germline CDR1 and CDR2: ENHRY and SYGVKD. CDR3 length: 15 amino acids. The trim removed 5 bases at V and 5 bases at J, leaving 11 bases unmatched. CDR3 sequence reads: CAISTSTGTGETQYF. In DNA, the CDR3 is TGTGCCATCAGTACCTCGACAGGGACCGGGGAGACCCAGTACTTC.

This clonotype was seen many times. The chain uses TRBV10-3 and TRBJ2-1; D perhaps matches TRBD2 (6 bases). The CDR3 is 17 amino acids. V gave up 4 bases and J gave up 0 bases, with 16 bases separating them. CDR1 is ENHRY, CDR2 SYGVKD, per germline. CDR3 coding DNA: TGTGCCATCAGTGTGTTACCCCGGGGGAGCTCCTACAATGAGCAGTTCTTC. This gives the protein CAISVLPRGSSYNEQFF.

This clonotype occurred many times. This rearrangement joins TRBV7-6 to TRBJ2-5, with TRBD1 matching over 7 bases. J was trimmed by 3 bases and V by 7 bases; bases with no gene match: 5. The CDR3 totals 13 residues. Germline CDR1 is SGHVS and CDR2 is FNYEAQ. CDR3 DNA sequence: TGTGCCAGCAACTCAGGGGGTGAAGAGACCCAGTACTTC. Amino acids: CASNSGGEETQYF.

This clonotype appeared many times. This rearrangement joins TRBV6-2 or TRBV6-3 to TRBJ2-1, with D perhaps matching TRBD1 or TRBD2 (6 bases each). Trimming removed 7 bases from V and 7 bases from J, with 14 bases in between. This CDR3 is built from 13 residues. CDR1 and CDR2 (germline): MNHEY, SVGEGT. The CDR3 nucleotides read TGTGCCAGCACCGAAGGGGGGTGGAATGAGCAGTTCTTC. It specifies CASTEGGWNEQFF.

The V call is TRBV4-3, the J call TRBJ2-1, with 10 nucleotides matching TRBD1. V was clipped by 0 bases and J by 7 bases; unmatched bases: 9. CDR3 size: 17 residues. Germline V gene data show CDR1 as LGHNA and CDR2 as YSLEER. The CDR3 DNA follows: TGCGCCAGCAGCCAAGATCGGGACAGGGGTTTGTTAAATGAGCAGTTCTTC. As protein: CASSQDRDRGLLNEQFF.

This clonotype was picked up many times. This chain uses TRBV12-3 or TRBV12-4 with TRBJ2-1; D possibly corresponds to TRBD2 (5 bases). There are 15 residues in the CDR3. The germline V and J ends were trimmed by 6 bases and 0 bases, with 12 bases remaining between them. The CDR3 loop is CASSKDSSSYNEQFF. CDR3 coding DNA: TGTGCCAGCAGCAAGGACTCCTCCTCCTACAATGAGCAGTTCTTC.

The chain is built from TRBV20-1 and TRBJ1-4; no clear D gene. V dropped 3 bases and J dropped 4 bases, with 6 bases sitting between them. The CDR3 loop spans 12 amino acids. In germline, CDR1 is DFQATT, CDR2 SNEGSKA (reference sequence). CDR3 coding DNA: TGCAGTGCTAGGGGGAATAATGAAAAACTGTTTTTT. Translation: CSARGNNEKLFF.

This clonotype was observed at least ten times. DNA for the CDR3: TGTGCCAGCAGGTTACCCCCAGGGGACTCACCCCTCCACTTT. This codes for CASRLPPGDSPLHF. The chain joins TRBV6-6 to TRBJ1-6; D perhaps matches TRBD1 (6 bases). The germline V gene encodes CDR1 MNHNY and CDR2 SVGAGI (reference sequence). Trimming took off 6 bases at V and 10 bases at J, with 16 bases between the two ends. The CDR3 extends over 14 amino acids.

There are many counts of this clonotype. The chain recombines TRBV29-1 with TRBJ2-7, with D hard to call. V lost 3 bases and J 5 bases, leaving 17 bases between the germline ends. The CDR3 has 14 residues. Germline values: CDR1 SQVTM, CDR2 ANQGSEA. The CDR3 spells CSVEDQYRRNEQYF. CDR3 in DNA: TGCAGCGTTGAGGATCAGTATCGTCGGAACGAGCAGTACTTC.

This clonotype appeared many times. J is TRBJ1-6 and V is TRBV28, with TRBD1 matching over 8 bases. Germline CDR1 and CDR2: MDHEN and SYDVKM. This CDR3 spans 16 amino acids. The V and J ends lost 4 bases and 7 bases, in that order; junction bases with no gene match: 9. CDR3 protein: CASSSGDRGSNSPLHF. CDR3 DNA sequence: TGTGCCAGCAGTTCAGGCGACAGGGGAAGCAATTCACCCCTCCACTTT.

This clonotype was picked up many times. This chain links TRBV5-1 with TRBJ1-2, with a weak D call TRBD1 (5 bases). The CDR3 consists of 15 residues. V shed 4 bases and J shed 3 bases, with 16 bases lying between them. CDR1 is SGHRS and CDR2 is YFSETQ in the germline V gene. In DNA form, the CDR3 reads TGCGCCAGCAGCCCCAGAGGGGATCTGGACTATGGCTACACCTTC. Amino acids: CASSPRGDLDYGYTF.

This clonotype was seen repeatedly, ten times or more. CDR3 DNA sequence: TGCAGTGCTAGAGATAAAGCGGGAGGGACCTACGAGCAGTACTTC. It encodes CSARDKAGGTYEQYF. The chain is built from TRBV20-1 and TRBJ2-7; 10 bases map to TRBD2. Trimming removed 0 bases from V and 2 bases from J; junction bases left unmatched: 4. This CDR3 is built from 15 residues. Germline values: CDR1 DFQATT, CDR2 SNEGSKA (reference sequence).